Shown below are 19 T cell receptor beta chains from a single sample sequenced in a study of identical twins. TCRdb reprocessed the 5' RACE reads with MiXCR, giving one entry per CDR3 protein. The repertoire holds hundreds of thousands of distinct CDR3 sequences, with about 12% as singletons. The sample was also linked to a second study, of yellow fever vaccine responses in identical twins.

Sequenced: PBMCs. These receptors came from a woman between 18 and 30 years old in good health.

This clonotype was observed a few times. A much larger clone sits a single nucleotide away, making a read error possible. The J gene is TRBJ2-1, the V gene TRBV5-1, with 8 bases aligning to TRBD2. The CDR3 runs 14 residues. Germline V gene sequence: CDR1 SGHRS, CDR2 YFSETQ. With 0 bases clipped from V and 5 bases from J, the junction kept 1 base outside the gene matches. CDR3 amino acids: CASSLELADNEQFF. The CDR3 DNA is TGCGCCAGCAGCTTGGAACTAGCGGACAATGAGCAGTTCTTC.

This clonotype appeared a few times. Mismatch with germline at one junction end may stem from a read error. The genes are TRBV6-5 and TRBJ2-7; D is perhaps TRBD2 (6 bases). The CDR3 has 16 amino acids. The germline V gene has CDR1 MNHEY and CDR2 SVGAGI. The CDR3, as DNA: TGTGCCAGCACTTACCGCGGGCCACCAGGAGGGTACGAGCAGTACTTC. It specifies CASTYRGPPGGYEQYF.

This clonotype was recorded at least ten times. The chain uses TRBV25-1 and TRBJ2-2; the match to TRBD2 covers 9 bases. V shed 0 bases, J shed 5 bases, and the junction held 1 base outside the gene matches. The CDR3 length is 15 residues. Germline V gene sequence: CDR1 MGHDK, CDR2 SYGVNS. CDR3 bases: TGTGCCAGCAGTGAATATCTAGCGGGAACCGGGGAGCTGTTTTTT. Residues: CASSEYLAGTGELFF.

Only a few counts were recorded for this clonotype. V gene TRBV12-3 or TRBV12-4 combines with J gene TRBJ1-5, with D unresolved. CDR3 length: 16 residues. Trimming left V 6 bases short and J 0 bases short, with 15 bases between. Here the CDR3 DNA reads TGTGCCAGCAGCCCAGGCCTTGGGGTTAGCAATCAGCCCCAGCATTTT. Its translation: CASSPGLGVSNQPQHF.

The chain carries TRBV12-3 or TRBV12-4 and TRBJ2-2; D is uncertain. This CDR3 has 15 amino acids. V was trimmed by 2 bases and J by 0 bases, leaving 7 bases between them. The CDR3 coding sequence is TGTGCCAGCAGTTTATCAGAAACGAACACCGGGGAGCTGTTTTTT. Its protein product is CASSLSETNTGELFF.

DNA for the CDR3: TGTGCCAGCAGCTTAGAGGGACAGGGGGCTGTCGAGACCCAGTACTTC. Translating it yields CASSLEGQGAVETQYF. This chain links TRBV7-7 with TRBJ2-5, with 12 bases that match TRBD1. The CDR3 extends over 16 amino acids. CDR1 and CDR2 from the germline V gene are SSHAT and FNYEAQ (reference sequence). Trimming removed 1 base from V and 5 bases from J; junction bases left unmatched: 5.

The chain is built from TRBV19 and TRBJ2-2; possibly TRBD2 for D (6 bases). The length of the CDR3 is 16 residues. In germline, CDR1 is LNHDA, CDR2 SQIVND (reference sequence). V dropped 2 bases and J dropped 10 bases, with 20 bases sitting between them. CDR3 nucleotide sequence: TGTGCCAGTAGTATACCCCGGACTATCAAGCGTCTGGAGCTGTTTTTT. The encoded protein is CASSIPRTIKRLELFF.

This clonotype was seen only a few times. The CDR3 region is CASSFFDREAFF. The CDR3 coding sequence is TGTGCCAGCAGTTTTTTCGACCGTGAAGCTTTCTTT. The chain links TRBV28 to TRBJ1-1; no clear D gene. V gave up 3 bases and J gave up 7 bases, with 9 bases separating them. This CDR3 comprises 12 residues. The germline V gene encodes CDR1 MDHEN and CDR2 SYDVKM.

This clonotype was seen repeatedly, ten times or more. The V gene is TRBV2, the J gene TRBJ2-5; possible D gene TRBD1, 5 bases. The CDR3 sequence is 14 residues long. Germline assignment: CDR1 SNHLY and CDR2 FYNNEI. The V end was cut by 5 bases, the J end by 1 base, with 11 bases between. The CDR3 here is CASSPGAFQETQYF. The DNA of the CDR3 is TGTGCCAGCAGTCCTGGGGCGTTCCAAGAGACCCAGTACTTC. Supplemented by reference TRBV2 and TRBJ2-5, the full variable domain reads EPEVTQTPSHQVTQMGQEVILRCVPISNHLYFYWYRQILGQKVEFLVSFYNNEISEKSEIFDDQFSVERPDGSNFTLKIRSTKLEDSAMYFCASSPGAFQETQYFGPGTRLLVL.

This clonotype was detected only a few times. The V and J genes are TRBV11-2 and TRBJ2-1, with D possibly being TRBD2 (6 bases). The CDR3 has 14 residues. In germline, CDR1 is SGHAT, CDR2 FQNNGV. Trimming took 5 bases from V and 0 from J, leaving 8 bases between them. CDR3 loop: CASSTSPSYNEQFF. The CDR3 DNA sequence: TGTGCCAGCAGCACTAGCCCCTCCTACAATGAGCAGTTCTTC.

This clonotype was picked up a small number of times. This sequence joins TRBV4-1 and TRBJ2-2; no definite D call. V dropped 7 bases and J dropped 1 base, with 10 bases sitting between them. Looked up from germline, CDR1 is MGHRA and CDR2 is YSYEKL. CDR3 size: 14 residues. CDR3: CASKSPLNTGELFF. Here the CDR3 DNA reads TGCGCCAGCAAAAGTCCCCTGAACACCGGGGAGCTGTTTTTT.

This clonotype was counted between two and nine times. This chain links TRBV2 with TRBJ2-7; the match to TRBD2 covers 11 bases. The CDR3 covers 15 residues. CDR1 and CDR2 from the germline V gene are SNHLY and FYNNEI. The ends lost 7 bases at V and 2 bases at J; junction bases unmatched: 7. In nucleotides, the CDR3 is TGTGCCAGCATTCCGACTAGCGGGGTTACCTACGAGCAGTACGTC. Encoded protein: CASIPTSGVTYEQYV.

The sample holds a few counts of this clonotype. V gene TRBV13 combines with J gene TRBJ2-7; no definite D call. The V gene's germline CDR1 is PRHDT and CDR2 FYEKMQ (reference sequence). Trimming removed 3 bases from V and 3 bases from J, with 9 bases in between. The CDR3 is made up of 13 amino acids. This CDR3 reads CASSFSGYYEQYF. The CDR3 bases are TGTGCCAGCAGCTTCTCTGGCTACTACGAGCAGTACTTC.

CDR3 loop: CASISERGGRSYEQYV. The CDR3, as DNA: TGTGCCAGCATTTCCGAGCGGGGGGGCCGATCCTACGAGCAGTACGTC. This chain links TRBV2 with TRBJ2-7, with 10 positions matching TRBD2. Germline lookup yields CDR1 SNHLY and CDR2 FYNNEI. This CDR3 comprises 16 residues. V trimming: 7 bases; J trimming: 1 base; junction bases outside the gene matches: 10.

This rearrangement joins TRBV29-1 to TRBJ2-5; D ambiguous. CDR1 and CDR2 (germline): SQVTM, ANQGSEA. The CDR3 spans 15 residues. Trimming removed 0 bases from V and 0 bases from J, with 11 bases in between. CDR3 loop: CSVEEGSIYQETQYF. The CDR3 DNA follows: TGCAGCGTTGAAGAGGGCAGCATCTACCAAGAGACCCAGTACTTC. Supplemented by reference TRBV29-1 and TRBJ2-5, the full variable domain reads SAVISQKPSRDICQRGTSLTIQCQVDSQVTMMFWYRQQPGQSLTLIATANQGSEATYESGFVIDKFPISRPNLTFSTLTVSNMSPEDSSIYLCSVEEGSIYQETQYFGPGTRLLVL.

A note on this clonotype: Given the absence of the conserved phenylalanine or tryptophan at the CDR3 end, a read error is likely. The rearrangement uses TRBV5-1 and TRBJ2-5; 9 bases agree with TRBD1. The CDR3 runs to 14 residues. The ends lost 7 bases at V and 4 bases at J; junction bases unmatched: 8. The V gene's germline CDR1 is SGHRS and CDR2 YFSETQ. CDR3 sequence reads: CASRLPGQGETQYV. CDR3 in DNA: TGCGCCAGCCGCCTACCGGGACAGGGAGAGACCCAGTACGTC.

The chain carries TRBV7-9 and TRBJ1-2; D gene unclear. CDR3 length: 14 residues. V lost 5 bases and J 5 bases, leaving 15 bases between the germline ends. Germline V gene sequence: CDR1 SEHNR, CDR2 FQNEAQ (reference sequence). The CDR3 DNA reads as TGTGCCAGCAGCCAAGAGGGTAGGGTTTATGGCTACACCTTC. As protein: CASSQEGRVYGYTF.

This clonotype was picked up a small number of times. V usage is TRBV20-1 and J usage is TRBJ2-1, with 8 bases identical to TRBD1. CDR1 is DFQATT and CDR2 is SNEGSKA in the germline V gene (reference sequence). This CDR3 has 15 residues. With 5 bases clipped from V and 10 bases from J, the junction kept 16 bases outside the gene matches. The CDR3 protein is CSASPRTGLGMEQFF. The CDR3 DNA is TGCAGTGCTTCCCCCCGGACAGGGTTAGGAATGGAGCAGTTCTTC.

V is TRBV20-1 and J is TRBJ2-3; 9 bases match TRBD1. CDR1 is DFQATT, CDR2 SNEGSKA, per germline (reference sequence). This CDR3 is 15 amino acids long. With 2 bases clipped from V and 1 base from J, the junction kept 4 bases outside the gene matches. Written as DNA, the CDR3 is TGCAGTGCTAGAAGGACAGGGGTTGGCACAGATACGCAGTATTTT. Encoded protein: CSARRTGVGTDTQYF.